The TCR beta chain described here comes from a study of blood T cells in healthy people across ages. Study-wide context: For every two T cells, template switching captured about one barcoded beta molecule.

Germline assignment: CDR1 SGHTA and CDR2 FQGNSA. The CDR3 extends over 14 amino acids. V lost 8 bases and J 2 bases, leaving 13 bases between the germline ends. A sample-barcoded 5' primer and a J-beta primer mix were used in a second PCR of about 7 to 12 cycles. TCRdb called the 5' RACE reads again in MiXCR, with one record for every CDR3 protein. The table shows approximately 600,000 distinct CDR3 sequences, with approximately 50% occurring only once. The source of this sequence is a man aged 55 to 69 in good health. The chain has TRBV7-2 and TRBJ1-5, with unresolved D. Sequencing was done on a sample of blood. The CDR3 region is CASGPQAGNQPQHF. The CDR3 region has the DNA TGTGCCAGCGGCCCGCAGGCGGGCAATCAGCCCCAGCATTTT.